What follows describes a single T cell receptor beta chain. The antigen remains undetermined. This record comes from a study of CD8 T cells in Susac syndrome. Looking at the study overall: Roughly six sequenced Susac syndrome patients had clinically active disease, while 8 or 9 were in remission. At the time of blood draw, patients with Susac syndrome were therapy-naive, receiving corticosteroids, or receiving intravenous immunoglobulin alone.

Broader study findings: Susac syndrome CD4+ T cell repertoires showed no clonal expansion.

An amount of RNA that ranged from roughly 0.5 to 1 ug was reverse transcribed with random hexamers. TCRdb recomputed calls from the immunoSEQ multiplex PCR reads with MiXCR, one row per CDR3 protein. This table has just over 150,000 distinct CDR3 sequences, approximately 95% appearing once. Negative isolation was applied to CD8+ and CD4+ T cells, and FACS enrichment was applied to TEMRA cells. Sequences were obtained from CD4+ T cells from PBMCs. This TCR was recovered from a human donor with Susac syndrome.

The CDR3 protein is CASSRPGTQYF. CDR3 nucleotide sequence: TGTGCCAGCAGCCGGCCCGGGACCCAGTACTTC. The chain carries TRBV2 and TRBJ2-5; D not resolved. Trimming cost V 6 bases and J 7 bases, with 9 bases left between them. This CDR3 contains 11 residues. Per the germline V gene, CDR1 is SNHLY and CDR2 is FYNNEI. Variable domain in full (rest from reference TRBV2 and TRBJ2-5): EPEVTQTPSHQVTQMGQEVILRCVPISNHLYFYWYRQILGQKVEFLVSFYNNEISEKSEIFDDQFSVERPDGSNFTLKIRSTKLEDSAMYFCASSRPGTQYFGPGTRLLVL.